A selection of T cell receptor beta chains follows, all from one sample in a study of CD8 T cells in ankylosing spondylitis. TCRdb recomputed calls from the 5' RACE reads with MiXCR, one row per CDR3 protein. The sample contains under 950,000 distinct CDR3 sequences, 15% to 20% of which appear only once. The material sequenced was blood, either unsorted or a sorted T cell fraction (not recorded which). The receptors come from a male donor with ankylosing spondylitis. Each CDR3 is given without its conserved first and last residue.

>TRBJ2-2|TRBV30
AWGPSTRELF
>TRBJ2-5|TRBV12-3/TRBV12-4
ASSFGVGSQKTQY
>TRBJ2-7|TRBV5-1
ASSMKTGSYEQY
>TRBJ2-1|TRBV7-6
ASSLVGDAYNEQF
>TRBJ2-7|TRBV6-1
ASSKVGRPYEQY
>TRBJ2-7|TRBV30
AWQGQYEQY
>TRBJ2-1|TRBV2
ASSELARSYNEQF
>TRBJ2-2|TRBV5-1
ASSSPGTSGIRNAGELF
>TRBJ1-1|TRBV30
AWSDTEAF
>TRBJ1-1|TRBV6-1
ASTPRMDTEAF
>TRBJ1-2|TRBV29-1
GLRQGLGYT
>TRBJ1-5|TRBV15
ATSDRDRDSNQPQH
>TRBJ2-3|TRBV5-1
ASSWEDTQY
>TRBJ2-7|TRBV29-1
SVEAGVGTYEQY
>TRBJ1-2|TRBV11-2
ASRADRRVAGYT
>TRBJ2-3|TRBV28
ASSQRRARGY
>TRBJ2-3|TRBV2
ANSHDADTQY
>TRBJ2-7|TRBV28
ASSLGTSGRAYEQY
>TRBJ2-7|TRBV30
AWSAPSYEQY
>TRBJ2-5|TRBV12-3/TRBV12-4
ASSLLLGQGSQETQY
>TRBJ2-7|TRBV5-1
ASSPDHPSSYEQY
>TRBJ1-1|TRBV28
ASRTQENTEAF
>TRBJ2-4|TRBV10-1
ASNERGAVPKNIQY
>TRBJ1-2|TRBV5-5
ASSLIPRAGGYT
>TRBJ1-5|TRBV20-1
SARDQRGLGNQPQH
>TRBJ2-5|TRBV7-2
ASSRAGGAETQY
>TRBJ1-5|TRBV6-1
ASSQLAPRTGRNQPQH
>TRBJ2-2|TRBV7-8
ASSTRDGDTGELF
>TRBJ2-5|TRBV12-3/TRBV12-4
ASRPDREETQY
>TRBJ2-2|TRBV12-3/TRBV12-4
ASSLIRGLNTGELF
>TRBJ2-7|TRBV5-1
ASRDSGSYEQY
>TRBJ1-6|TRBV15
ATSRDPGSPLH
>TRBJ2-7|TRBV6-2/TRBV6-3
ASSYSNRGTAYEQY
>TRBJ1-6|TRBV20-1
SARENQGRSPLH
>TRBJ2-1|TRBV9
ASSVGGAGGINNEQF
>TRBJ1-2|TRBV4-1
ASSQVSVNRVEGYT
>TRBJ1-2|TRBV20-1
SARDSPLGYT
>TRBJ2-7|TRBV27
ASSSKTGFSEQY
>TRBJ2-7|TRBV7-8
ASSYTGGRWEQY
>TRBJ2-7|TRBV5-1
ASSLNRGVYEQY